These 13 T cell receptor beta chains came from one sample sequenced in a study of CD8 T cells in ankylosing spondylitis (dated by TCRdb to 2015 to 2018). Library generation was performed with 5' RACE. The sequencing machine was an Illumina HiSeq 2500. TCRdb reworked the public reads: Q25 trimming with fastp, MiXCR clone assembly, productive beta chains retained. Identical CDR3 proteins give one entry, which carries the most common genes and DNA. The sample table holds 120,000 to 150,000 distinct CDR3 sequences, of which 7.5% to 9.5% were seen once. The ten largest clones take up 7.3% of the sample. The sequenced sample consisted of synovial fluid, either unsorted or a sorted T cell fraction (not recorded which). These TCRs come from a male donor with ankylosing spondylitis.

This clonotype has a handful of counts. This chain connects TRBV5-6 to TRBJ2-1, with 10 bases that match TRBD2. This CDR3 contains 15 residues. The V gene end was trimmed by 0 bases and the J gene end by 10 bases; junction bases not matched to a gene: 7. The germline gives CDR1 SGHDT, CDR2 YYEEEE. In DNA form, the CDR3 reads TGTGCCAGCAGCTTGGGGCTAGCGGGAGTGAGGGAGCAGTTCTTC. It encodes CASSLGLAGVREQFF.

This clonotype came up a few times. The rearrangement links TRBV4-2 to TRBJ2-7; possibly TRBD2 for D (7 bases). Germline V CDR1 and CDR2: LGHNA, YNFKEQ. V shed 0 bases and J shed 7 bases, with 16 bases lying between them. This CDR3 contains 15 residues. This CDR3 is CASSQDKGGRKEQYF. The CDR3 region has the DNA TGTGCCAGCAGCCAAGATAAGGGGGGGAGGAAAGAGCAGTACTTC.

The chain is built from TRBV27 and TRBJ1-6, with unresolved D. Looked up from germline, CDR1 is MNHEY and CDR2 is SMNVEV (reference sequence). Trimming took off 3 bases at V and 5 bases at J, with 8 bases between the two ends. The CDR3 runs 14 residues. The CDR3 spells CASSLDGNNSPLHF. The CDR3 coding sequence is TGTGCCAGCAGTTTGGACGGCAATAATTCACCCCTCCACTTT.

The genes are TRBV9 and TRBJ1-2; no definite D call. Germline assignment: CDR1 SGDLS and CDR2 YYNGEE. The CDR3 is 13 amino acids. Trimming shortened V by 4 bases and J by 4 bases, and 11 bases separated the two germline ends. The CDR3: CASSPDGVYGYTF. The CDR3 DNA is TGTGCCAGCAGCCCAGATGGAGTCTATGGCTACACCTTC.

The V gene is TRBV5-4, the J gene TRBJ2-3, with D tentatively TRBD1 (6 bases). V shed 3 bases and J shed 5 bases, with 13 bases lying between them. CDR1 and CDR2 from the germline V gene are SGHNT and YYREEE (reference sequence). This CDR3 is built from 14 residues. The CDR3 nucleotides read TGTGCCAGCAGCTCGGCGCAGGGGATAGATACGCAGTATTTT. Protein: CASSSAQGIDTQYF.

This clonotype has a count of ten or more. This sequence joins TRBV18 and TRBJ2-1, with TRBD2 identical over 11 bases. Trimming at V came to 5 bases and at J to 10 bases, leaving 1 base not matched to a gene. The germline gives CDR1 KGHSH, CDR2 LQKENI. CDR3 length: 12 residues. CDR3 DNA sequence: TGTGCCAGCTCAACTAGCGGGGGAGAGCAGTTCTTC. It translates to CASSTSGGEQFF.

This clonotype was observed at least ten times. The genes are TRBV4-2 and TRBJ2-7; possible D gene TRBD1, 6 bases. CDR1 and CDR2 from the germline V gene are LGHNA and YNFKEQ. Trimming pared 0 bases from V and 7 bases from J, leaving 13 bases between. This CDR3 comprises 14 residues. The CDR3 nucleotides are TGTGCCAGCAGCCAAGAGTGGAAGGGGGAAGAGCAGTACTTC. Amino acid sequence: CASSQEWKGEEQYF.

The chain's CDR3 is CSASGLFMEQYF. The CDR3 DNA reads as TGCAGTGCTAGCGGGCTATTTATGGAGCAGTACTTC. This rearrangement joins TRBV20-1 to TRBJ2-7; D remains unclear. V gave up 3 bases and J gave up 7 bases, with 13 bases separating them. Germline V lookup: CDR1 DFQATT, CDR2 SNEGSKA (reference sequence). CDR3 length: 12 residues.

The chain joins TRBV5-4 to TRBJ2-3, with 13 bases lining up with TRBD2. With V trimmed by 9 bases and J by 5 bases, 6 bases remained unmatched. Germline assignment: CDR1 SGHNT and CDR2 YYREEE (reference sequence). This CDR3 is built from 14 residues. The CDR3 nucleotides read TGTGCCATAGGACTAGCGGGAGTCGAAGATACGCAGTATTTT. This codes for CAIGLAGVEDTQYF.

This clonotype was detected only a few times. The chain has TRBV5-5 and TRBJ2-2; D is ambiguous. V dropped 4 bases and J dropped 0 bases, with 13 bases sitting between them. CDR3 size: 16 residues. Germline V lookup: CDR1 SGHKS, CDR2 YYEKEE (reference sequence). CDR3 bases: TGTGCCAGCAGCCCAAGTCCTAGATCGAACACCGGGGAGCTGTTTTTT. Its protein is CASSPSPRSNTGELFF. Variable domain in full (rest from reference TRBV5-5 and TRBJ2-2): DAGVTQSPTHLIKTRGQQVTLRCSPISGHKSVSWYQQVLGQGPQFIFQYYEKEERGRGNFPDRFSARQFPNYSSELNVNALLLGDSALYLCASSPSPRSNTGELFFGEGSRLTVL.

This clonotype was seen a handful of times. V gene TRBV2 combines with J gene TRBJ2-1; no clear D gene. V was clipped by 7 bases and J by 6 bases, with 7 bases between them. The CDR3 has 11 residues. The germline V gene has CDR1 SNHLY and CDR2 FYNNEI. In DNA, the CDR3 is TGTGCCAGCACCACCCTCAATGAGCAGTTCTTC. Encoded protein: CASTTLNEQFF.

There are many counts of this clonotype. V and J are TRBV11-3 and TRBJ1-1, with TRBD1 as a possible D gene (5 bases). The germline CDR1 and CDR2 sequences are SGHNT and YENEEA. V dropped 6 bases and J dropped 4 bases, with 9 bases sitting between them. There are 12 residues in the CDR3. The chain's CDR3 is CASRSDSTEAFF. CDR3 nucleotide sequence: TGTGCCAGCAGATCCGACAGCACTGAAGCTTTCTTT.

The chain uses TRBV4-2 and TRBJ1-1, with unresolved D. Germline V gene lookup returns CDR1 LGHNA and CDR2 YNFKEQ. The CDR3 totals 14 residues. The V end lost 1 base, the J end lost 5 bases, and 11 bases lay between the germline ends. The CDR3 sequence: CASSQGRFETEAFF. DNA of the CDR3: TGTGCCAGCAGCCAAGGGCGGTTTGAGACTGAAGCTTTCTTT.